The rows below give T cell receptor beta chains drawn from one sample of a study of OX40 agonist ivuxolimab in advanced cancers. Only in-frame clones appear in the TCRdb table, and some are missing; sequencing was by immunoSEQ multiplex PCR. The table includes approximately 84,000 clones, about 88% detected once. The sample was CD4+ or CD8+ T cells sorted from blood, taken in a trial of the OX40 agonist ivuxolimab. The receptors shown here come from an adult with an advanced solid tumor such as melanoma, head and neck, liver or kidney cancer. Both conserved end residues are part of each CDR3. The D gene is left open where the match is weak. Some rows have no size entry. The others give once, few or many, or a class for an expanded clone.

TRBD1	TRBV7-2	15	TRBJ1-4	once	CASSGTGSPGEKLFF	TGTGCCAGCAGTGGGACAGGGTCTCCGGGTGAAAAACTGTTTTTT
TRBD1	TRBV6-6	14	TRBJ2-1	.	CASSYGTVNNEQFF	TGTGCCAGCAGTTATGGGACAGTAAACAATGAGCAGTTCTTC
.	TRBV29-1	14	TRBJ1-1	.	CSVEVGSMNTEAFF	TGCAGCGTTGAAGTTGGGTCCATGAACACTGAAGCTTTCTTT
.	TRBV4-2	11	TRBJ1-3	.	CASSQDQGLFF	TGTGCCAGCAGCCAAGATCAGGGGCTCTTTTTT
TRBD1	TRBV11-1	17	TRBJ2-5	.	CASRGPPGDRGQETQYF	TGTGCCAGCAGGGGACCACCCGGGGACAGGGGGCAAGAGACCCAGTACTTC
.	TRBV6-1	16	TRBJ2-7	.	CASSEWSALEDEGQYF	TGTGCCAGCAGTGAATGGTCGGCTTTGGAGGACGAGGGGCAGTACTTC
.	TRBV19	13	TRBJ2-7	.	CASSIALTYEQYF	TGTGCCAGTAGTATCGCACTGACCTACGAGCAGTACTTC
.	TRBV7-9	13	TRBJ1-2	.	CASSGEEHYGYTF	TGTGCCAGCAGCGGAGAAGAACACTATGGCTACACCTTC
.	TRBV7-3	15	TRBJ2-1	.	CASSLFPPESNEQFF	TGTGCCAGCAGCTTATTTCCCCCCGAGTCCAATGAGCAGTTCTTC
.	TRBV18	12	TRBJ2-5	.	CASSPPGETQYF	TGTGCCAGCTCACCACCGGGGGAGACCCAGTACTTC
.	TRBV19	13	TRBJ1-6	.	CASSRQRNSPLHF	TGTGCCAGTAGTAGACAGCGGAATTCACCCCTCCACTTT